These T cell receptor beta chains were read from a single sample in a study of blood T cell repertoires in COVID-19. Data came from immunoSEQ multiplex PCR; TCRdb stores just in-frame clones and leaves some out. The sample contains some 350,000 clones, around four fifths of which appear only once. Sample: peripheral blood. The receptors stem from a man younger than 40 with active or convalescent COVID-19. Each CDR3 is given with its conserved first and last residue. Each record gives: D gene, V gene, J gene, clone size, CDR3 protein, CDR3 DNA. The D gene is left open where the match is weak. Only some rows state a clone size, as once, few, many or a class for expanded clones.

>TRBD1|TRBV5-1|TRBJ2-5|-
CASSLGTGKETQYF
TGCGCCAGCAGCTTAGGGACAGGGAAAGAGACCCAGTACTTC
>TRBD1|TRBV4-1|TRBJ2-1|-
CASSHGDRESNEQFF
TGCGCCAGCAGCCATGGGGACAGGGAGAGCAATGAGCAGTTCTTC
>-|TRBV7-8|TRBJ1-6|-
CASSLRRAGTNSPLHF
TGTGCCAGCAGCCTGAGGCGAGCGGGAACCAATTCACCCCTCCACTTT
>TRBD2|TRBV10-3|TRBJ2-7|-
CATREAHEQYF
TGTGCCACGCGGGAGGCCCACGAGCAGTACTTC
>TRBD1|TRBV11-2|TRBJ1-3|-
CASSTPGQGADTIYF
TGTGCCAGCAGCACACCGGGACAGGGGGCGGACACCATATATTTT
>-|TRBV27|TRBJ2-1|-
CASSLGASSYNEQFF
TGTGCCAGCAGTTTGGGGGCTAGCTCCTACAATGAGCAGTTCTTC
>-|TRBV28|TRBJ2-7|-
CASSQSGYEQYF
TGTGCCAGCAGTCAGTCGGGTTACGAGCAGTACTTC
>-|TRBV11-3|TRBJ2-2|-
CASSLGADTGELFF
TGTGCCAGCAGCTTAGGGGCAGACACCGGGGAGCTGTTTTTT
>TRBD2|TRBV10-3|TRBJ2-3|-
CAISSSGGAADTQYF
TGTGCCATCAGTTCTAGCGGGGGGGCCGCAGATACGCAGTATTTT
>TRBD2|TRBV24-1|TRBJ2-2|-
CATSDTTSGRAKNGELFF
TGTGCCACCAGTGATACGACTAGCGGGAGGGCCAAAAACGGGGAGCTGTTTTTT
>-|TRBV27|TRBJ1-5|few
CASSLSSRQPQHF
TGTGCCAGCAGTTTATCCTCGAGGCAGCCCCAGCATTTT
>TRBD1|TRBV5-8|TRBJ2-7|-
CASSRGQGGDEQYF
TGTGCCAGCAGCCGCGGACAGGGAGGTGACGAGCAGTACTTC
>TRBD2|TRBV3-1/TRBV3-2|TRBJ2-3|many
CGVGTSADTQYF
TGTGGGGTGGGGACTAGCGCAGATACGCAGTATTTT
>TRBD2|TRBV28|TRBJ2-7|-
CASTGTSAYYEQYF
TGTGCCAGCACCGGGACTAGCGCGTACTACGAGCAGTACTTC
>TRBD2|TRBV5-1|TRBJ2-2|few
CASSLEAGGPGGELFF
TGCGCCAGCAGCTTGGAAGCGGGGGGGCCCGGCGGGGAGCTGTTTTTT
>TRBD1|TRBV5-5|TRBJ1-2|once
CASSWDRSNYGYTF
TGTGCCAGCAGTTGGGACAGATCTAACTATGGCTACACCTTC
>TRBD2|TRBV7-2|TRBJ2-7|-
CASSSGLAGEDEQYF
TGTGCCAGCAGCTCCGGACTAGCGGGGGAGGACGAGCAGTACTTC
>TRBD2|TRBV28|TRBJ2-1|-
CASSFPPGGNEQFF
TGTGCCAGCAGTTTCCCTCCCGGGGGGAATGAGCAGTTCTTC
>-|TRBV11-3|TRBJ2-2|-
CASSLVGWGFMNTGELFF
TGTGCCAGCAGCTTAGTCGGGTGGGGCTTCATGAACACCGGGGAGCTGTTTTTT
>TRBD1|TRBV28|TRBJ1-6|once
CASSPGQGNSPLHF
TGTGCCAGCAGTCCTGGACAGGGTAATTCACCCCTCCACTTT
>-|TRBV20-1|TRBJ1-5|-
CSARADQPQHF
TGCAGTGCTAGAGCAGATCAGCCCCAGCATTTT
>-|TRBV4-3|TRBJ2-5|-
CASSQVGRGGQETQYF
TGCGCCAGCAGCCAAGTGGGCAGGGGAGGGCAAGAGACCCAGTACTTC
>-|TRBV28|TRBJ1-5|-
CASNLRGSQPQHF
TGTGCCAGCAATCTTAGGGGGAGTCAGCCCCAGCATTTT
>-|TRBV10-3|TRBJ1-6|-
CAACESPLHF
TGTGCCGCCTGCGAGTCACCCCTCCACTTT